Each of the 11 T cell receptor beta chains below was sequenced from the same sample in a study of cytotoxic CD8 clonotypes in ibrutinib-treated CLL. Libraries were prepared by immunoSEQ multiplex PCR; TCRdb keeps only in-frame clonotypes and omits some of them. The repertoire has over 100,000 clones, roughly 85% of them found once; the top ten carry about 1.9%. The source was PBMCs, collected after 24 months of ibrutinib treatment. The receptor source for this set is a human donor with chronic lymphocytic leukemia.

V gene TRBV27 combines with J gene TRBJ2-7; D may be TRBD1 (6 bases). The germline V and J ends were trimmed by 8 bases and 0 bases, with 11 bases remaining between them. The CDR3 sequence is 13 residues long. Germline V lookup: CDR1 MNHEY, CDR2 SMNVEV (reference sequence). CDR3 DNA: TGTGCCAGCCAGGGGTCTGGCTCCTACGAGCAGTACTTC. Its protein product is CASQGSGSYEQYF.

The V gene is TRBV2, the J gene TRBJ2-1, with 7 bases fitting TRBD1. CDR3 length equals 19 residues. V trimming: 3 bases; J trimming: 6 bases; junction bases outside the gene matches: 20. The germline V gene has CDR1 SNHLY and CDR2 FYNNEI. CDR3 sequence reads: CASSDQGPTGIIGGNEQFF. CDR3 in DNA: TGTGCCAGCAGTGATCAAGGCCCGACAGGGATAATAGGTGGCAATGAGCAGTTCTTC.

The chain carries TRBV29-1 and TRBJ2-1; either TRBD1 or TRBD2 may supply D (5 bases each). Germline loops: CDR1 SQVTM, CDR2 ANQGSEA. V dropped 6 bases and J dropped 9 bases, with 12 bases sitting between them. There are 11 residues in the CDR3. The CDR3 bases are TGCAGCGTAGGGAAGGGGAGTGAGCAGTTCTTC. Its protein is CSVGKGSEQFF.

The V and J genes are TRBV4-1 and TRBJ2-7, with D perhaps matching TRBD1 or TRBD2 (6 bases each). Germline V gene data show CDR1 as MGHRA and CDR2 as YSYEKL. This CDR3 is built from 17 residues. Trimming removed 0 bases at V and 2 bases at J, with 17 bases between. The CDR3 sequence is CASSQDLATGGTYEQYF. The CDR3 DNA is TGCGCCAGCAGCCAAGATTTAGCGACAGGAGGGACCTACGAGCAGTACTTC.

The chain carries TRBV27 and TRBJ2-7; D is unclear. The V end lost 4 bases, the J end lost 4 bases, and 5 bases lay between the germline ends. The germline gives CDR1 MNHEY, CDR2 SMNVEV (reference sequence). The CDR3 covers 11 residues. CDR3 in DNA: TGTGCCAGCAGTTATCGGTACGAGCAGTACTTC. Its protein product is CASSYRYEQYF.

The sample holds one count of this clone. V usage is TRBV30 and J usage is TRBJ2-7, with TRBD1 matching over 11 bases. Trimming took 7 bases from V and 2 from J; bases not matched to a gene: 4. The CDR3 consists of 13 residues. Germline loops: CDR1 GTSNPN, CDR2 SVGIG (reference sequence). CDR3 DNA: TGTGCCTCTTCGGGACAGGGGGCCTACGAGCAGTACTTC. Translation gives CASSGQGAYEQYF.

There are a few counts of this clone. V is TRBV10-2 and J is TRBJ1-2; no firm D call. V shed 2 bases and J shed 2 bases, with 12 bases lying between them. The germline CDR1 and CDR2 sequences are WSHSY and SAAADI. This CDR3 is built from 15 residues. This chain's CDR3 is CASSEGEGGNYGYTF. The CDR3 coding sequence is TGCGCCAGCAGTGAGGGAGAGGGCGGCAACTATGGCTACACCTTC.

This CDR3 reads CASSQVTSGSSYEQYF. In nucleotides, the CDR3 is TGCGCCAGCAGCCAAGTTACTAGCGGGAGCTCCTACGAGCAGTACTTC. The chain employs TRBV4-1 and TRBJ2-7; 11 bases agree with TRBD2. Losses at the gene ends were 1 base for V and 0 bases for J; bases not matched to a gene: 2. Germline V CDR1 and CDR2: MGHRA, YSYEKL. The CDR3 covers 16 residues.

The rearrangement uses TRBV6-1 and TRBJ2-1; D assignment may be TRBD1 or TRBD2 (6 bases each). CDR1 is MNHNS, CDR2 SASEGT, per germline. Trimming shortened V by 5 bases and J by 10 bases, and 12 bases separated the two germline ends. The CDR3 covers 12 residues. CDR3 in amino acids: CASSNREDEQFF. In DNA form, the CDR3 reads TGTGCCAGCAGTAACAGGGAGGACGAGCAGTTCTTC.

The chain joins TRBV19 to TRBJ2-3, with TRBD2 identical over 9 bases. Germline values: CDR1 LNHDA, CDR2 SQIVND (reference sequence). The CDR3 runs to 14 residues. The J segment lost 4 bases and the V segment lost 7 bases, leaving 6 bases of the junction unmatched. The CDR3 is CASTREGLSDTQYF. As DNA, the CDR3 is TGTGCCAGTACGCGGGAGGGCCTCTCAGATACGCAGTATTTT.

The genes are TRBV7-3 and TRBJ2-7, with 8 bases matching TRBD2. The CDR3 has 14 amino acids. V was clipped by 6 bases and J by 5 bases; unmatched bases: 9. In germline, CDR1 is SGHTA, CDR2 FQGTGA. The CDR3 spells CASRAGLAGDEQYF. For the CDR3, the DNA is TGTGCCAGCAGAGCCGGACTAGCCGGTGACGAGCAGTACTTC.